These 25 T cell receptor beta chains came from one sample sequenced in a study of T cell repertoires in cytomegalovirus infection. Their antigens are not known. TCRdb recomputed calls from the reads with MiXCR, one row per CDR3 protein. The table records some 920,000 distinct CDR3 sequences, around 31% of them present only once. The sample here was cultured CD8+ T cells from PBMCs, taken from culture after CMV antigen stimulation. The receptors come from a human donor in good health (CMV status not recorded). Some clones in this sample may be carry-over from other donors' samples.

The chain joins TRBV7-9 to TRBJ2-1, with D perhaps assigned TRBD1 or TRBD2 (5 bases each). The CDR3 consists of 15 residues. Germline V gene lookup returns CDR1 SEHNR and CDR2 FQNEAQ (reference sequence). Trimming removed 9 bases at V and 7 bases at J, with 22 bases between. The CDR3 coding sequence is TGTGCCAGGAGCCCCCGGGACCGACAGAGAAATGAGCAGTTCTTC. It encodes CARSPRDRQRNEQFF.

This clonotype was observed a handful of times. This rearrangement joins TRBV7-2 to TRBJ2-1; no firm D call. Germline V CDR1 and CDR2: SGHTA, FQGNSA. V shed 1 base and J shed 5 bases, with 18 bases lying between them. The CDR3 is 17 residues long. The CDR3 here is CASSLGGGGRTNNEQFF. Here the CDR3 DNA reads TGTGCCAGCAGCTTAGGCGGCGGCGGACGAACAAACAATGAGCAGTTCTTC.

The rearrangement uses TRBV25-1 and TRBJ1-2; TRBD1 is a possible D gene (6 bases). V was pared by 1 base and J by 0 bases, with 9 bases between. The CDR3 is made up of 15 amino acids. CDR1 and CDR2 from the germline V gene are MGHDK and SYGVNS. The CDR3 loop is CASSEWDIANYGYTF. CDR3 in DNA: TGTGCCAGCAGTGAATGGGACATAGCTAACTATGGCTACACCTTC.

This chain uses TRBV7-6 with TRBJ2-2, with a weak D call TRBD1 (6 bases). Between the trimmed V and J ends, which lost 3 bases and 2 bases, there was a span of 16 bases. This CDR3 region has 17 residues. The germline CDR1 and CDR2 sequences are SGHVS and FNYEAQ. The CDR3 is CASSFRRGPPNTGELFF. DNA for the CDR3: TGTGCCAGCAGCTTCCGCAGGGGACCCCCAAACACCGGGGAGCTGTTTTTT.

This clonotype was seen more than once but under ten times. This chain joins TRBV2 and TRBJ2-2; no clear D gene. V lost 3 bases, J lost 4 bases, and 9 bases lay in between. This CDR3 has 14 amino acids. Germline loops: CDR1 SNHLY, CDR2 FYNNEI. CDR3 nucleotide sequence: TGTGCCAGCAGTGAGGCTGCCGTCACCGGGGAGCTGTTTTTT. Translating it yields CASSEAAVTGELFF.

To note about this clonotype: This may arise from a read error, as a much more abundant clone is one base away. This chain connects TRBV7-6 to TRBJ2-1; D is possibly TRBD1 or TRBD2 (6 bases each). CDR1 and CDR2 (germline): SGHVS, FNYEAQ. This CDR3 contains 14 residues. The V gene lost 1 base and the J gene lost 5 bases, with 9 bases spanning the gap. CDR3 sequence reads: CASSLDREDNEQFF. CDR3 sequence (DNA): TGTGCCAGCAGCTTAGACAGGGAGGACAATGAGCAGTTCTTC.

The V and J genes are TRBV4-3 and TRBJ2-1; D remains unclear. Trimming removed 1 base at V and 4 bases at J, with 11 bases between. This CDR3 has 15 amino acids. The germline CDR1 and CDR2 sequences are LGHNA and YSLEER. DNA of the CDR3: TGCGCCAGCAGCCAAGGGTACCCCGGATACAATGAGCAGTTCTTC. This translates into CASSQGYPGYNEQFF.

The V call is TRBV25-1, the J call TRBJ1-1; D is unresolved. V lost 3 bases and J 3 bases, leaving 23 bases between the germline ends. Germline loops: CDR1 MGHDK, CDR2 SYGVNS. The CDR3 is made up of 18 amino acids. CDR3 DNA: TGTGCCAGCAGTGATTCATTTGAATGGAGGCCTGGGGACACTGAAGCTTTCTTT. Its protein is CASSDSFEWRPGDTEAFF.

DNA for the CDR3: TGTGCCACCCGGGACATCAACTACAATGAGCAGTTCTTC. Its protein is CATRDINYNEQFF. This sequence joins TRBV27 and TRBJ2-1; D is possibly TRBD1 (6 bases). Germline V lookup: CDR1 MNHEY, CDR2 SMNVEV (reference sequence). The CDR3 covers 13 residues. The germline V and J ends were trimmed by 10 bases and 3 bases, with 13 bases remaining between them.

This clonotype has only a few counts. The CDR3 region has the DNA TGCAGTGTTTTCAGGGGCTTGGGCGACTATGGCTACACCTTC. Residues: CSVFRGLGDYGYTF. The chain has TRBV20-1 and TRBJ1-2, with D possibly being TRBD1 (6 bases). The CDR3 totals 14 residues. V was cut by 7 bases and J by 3 bases, with 18 bases left in between. Germline CDR1 is DFQATT and CDR2 is SNEGSKA (reference sequence).

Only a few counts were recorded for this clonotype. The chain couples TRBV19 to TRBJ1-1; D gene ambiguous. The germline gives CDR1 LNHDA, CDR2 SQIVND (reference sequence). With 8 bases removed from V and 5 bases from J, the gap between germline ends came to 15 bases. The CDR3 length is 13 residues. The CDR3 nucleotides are TGTGCCAGTGGCAAACTCCCTCGGACTGAAGCTTTCTTT. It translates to CASGKLPRTEAFF.

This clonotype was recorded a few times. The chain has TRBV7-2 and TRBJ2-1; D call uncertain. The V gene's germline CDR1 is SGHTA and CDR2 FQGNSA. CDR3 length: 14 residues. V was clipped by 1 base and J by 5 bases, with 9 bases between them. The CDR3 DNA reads TGTGCCAGCAGCTTAGTCGGCGAGCACAATGAGCAGTTCTTC. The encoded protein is CASSLVGEHNEQFF.

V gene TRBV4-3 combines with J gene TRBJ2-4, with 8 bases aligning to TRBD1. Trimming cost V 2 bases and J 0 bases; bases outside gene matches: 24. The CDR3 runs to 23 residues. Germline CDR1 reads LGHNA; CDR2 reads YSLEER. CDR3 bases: TGCGCCAGCAGCCAAAGGTGGTCGGGGCGGACAGGGAGTTTAGGGCTAGCCAAAAACATTCAGTACTTC. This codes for CASSQRWSGRTGSLGLAKNIQYF.

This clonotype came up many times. The CDR3 loop is CASSLPGADQPQHF. DNA for the CDR3: TGTGCCAGCAGTCTGCCAGGGGCGGACCAGCCCCAGCATTTT. The chain recombines TRBV28 with TRBJ1-5; D possibly corresponds to TRBD1 (6 bases). V was trimmed by 5 bases and J by 7 bases, leaving 15 bases between them. Looked up from germline, CDR1 is MDHEN and CDR2 is SYDVKM. The CDR3 totals 14 residues.

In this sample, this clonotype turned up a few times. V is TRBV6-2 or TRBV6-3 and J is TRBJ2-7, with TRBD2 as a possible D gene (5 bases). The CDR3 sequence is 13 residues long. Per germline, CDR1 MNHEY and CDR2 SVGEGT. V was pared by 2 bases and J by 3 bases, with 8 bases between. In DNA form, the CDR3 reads TGTGCCAGCAGTTACGTAGGGAGCTACGAGCAGTACGTC. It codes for CASSYVGSYEQYV.

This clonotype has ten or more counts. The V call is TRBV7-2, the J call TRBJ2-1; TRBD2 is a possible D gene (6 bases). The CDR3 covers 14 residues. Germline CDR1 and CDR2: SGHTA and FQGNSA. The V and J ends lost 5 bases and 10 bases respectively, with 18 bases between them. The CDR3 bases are TGTGCCAGCAGCCCGGGGGAGTTTGGGCCCGAGCAGTTCTTC. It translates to CASSPGEFGPEQFF.

The CDR3 reads CASSWGTGEINYGYTF. CDR3 coding DNA: TGTGCCAGCAGTTGGGGGACAGGTGAAATCAACTATGGCTACACCTTC. The chain employs TRBV12-3 or TRBV12-4 and TRBJ1-2; 8 positions match TRBD1. The CDR3 totals 16 residues. Trimming removed 4 bases from V and 2 bases from J; junction bases left unmatched: 9.

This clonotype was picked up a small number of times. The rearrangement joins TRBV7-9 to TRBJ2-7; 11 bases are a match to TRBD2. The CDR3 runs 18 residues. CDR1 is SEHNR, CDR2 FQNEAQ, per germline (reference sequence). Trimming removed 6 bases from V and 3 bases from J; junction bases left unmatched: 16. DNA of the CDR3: TGTGCCAGCAGTCCTAACCAACCCGGGACTAGCGGAAGCTACGAGCAGTACTTC. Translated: CASSPNQPGTSGSYEQYF.

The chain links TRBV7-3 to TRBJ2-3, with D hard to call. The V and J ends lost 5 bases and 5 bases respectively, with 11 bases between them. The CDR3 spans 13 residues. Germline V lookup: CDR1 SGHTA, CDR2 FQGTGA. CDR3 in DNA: TGTGCCAGCAGCCTTGAACCGGAAGATACGCAGTATTTT. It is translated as CASSLEPEDTQYF.

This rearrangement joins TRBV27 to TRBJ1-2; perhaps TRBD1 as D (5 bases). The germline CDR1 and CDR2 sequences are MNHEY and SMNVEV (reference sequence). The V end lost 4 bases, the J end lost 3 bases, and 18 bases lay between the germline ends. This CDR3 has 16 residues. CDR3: CASSSRPGARDYGYTF. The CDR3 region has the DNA TGTGCCAGCAGTTCAAGACCCGGGGCGCGGGACTATGGCTACACCTTC.

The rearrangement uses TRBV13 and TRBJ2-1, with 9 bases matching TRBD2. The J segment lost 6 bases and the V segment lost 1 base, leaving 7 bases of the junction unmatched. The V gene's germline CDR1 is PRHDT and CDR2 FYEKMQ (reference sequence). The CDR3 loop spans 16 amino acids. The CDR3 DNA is TGTGCCAGCAGCTTAGAATCTAGCGGGGTCCTCAATGAGCAGTTCTTC. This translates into CASSLESSGVLNEQFF.

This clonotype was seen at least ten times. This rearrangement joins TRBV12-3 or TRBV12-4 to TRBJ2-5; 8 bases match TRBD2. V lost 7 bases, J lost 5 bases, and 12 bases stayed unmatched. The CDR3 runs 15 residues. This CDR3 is CASTEGLDLEETQYF. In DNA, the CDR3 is TGTGCCAGCACCGAGGGACTAGATCTTGAGGAGACCCAGTACTTC.

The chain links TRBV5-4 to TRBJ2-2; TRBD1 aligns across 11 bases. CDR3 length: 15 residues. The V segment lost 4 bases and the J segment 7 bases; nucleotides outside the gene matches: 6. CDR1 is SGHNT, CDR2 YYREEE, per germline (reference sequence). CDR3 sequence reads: CASSPGTGGGGELFF. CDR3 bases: TGTGCCAGCAGCCCTGGGACAGGGGGTGGCGGGGAGCTGTTTTTT.

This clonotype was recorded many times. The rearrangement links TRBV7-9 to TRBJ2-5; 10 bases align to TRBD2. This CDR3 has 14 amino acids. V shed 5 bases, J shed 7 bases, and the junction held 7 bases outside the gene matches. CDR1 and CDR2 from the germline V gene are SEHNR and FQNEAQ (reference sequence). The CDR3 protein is CASSPGTSERTQYF. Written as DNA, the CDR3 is TGTGCCAGCAGCCCCGGGACTAGCGAGAGGACCCAGTACTTC.

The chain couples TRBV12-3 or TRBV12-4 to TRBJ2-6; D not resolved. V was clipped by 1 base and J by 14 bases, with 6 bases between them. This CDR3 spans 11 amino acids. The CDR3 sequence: CASSLVDLLTF. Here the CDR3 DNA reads TGTGCCAGCAGTTTAGTTGACCTCCTGACTTTC.